A selection of T cell receptor beta chains follows, all from one sample in a study of a mutant IDH1 vaccine in newly diagnosed glioma. Antigen specificity for these receptors is unknown. Clones were sequenced by immunoSEQ multiplex PCR, and TCRdb holds only the in-frame ones, with some missing. The sample has 100,000 to 120,000 clones, 85% to 90% seen once. Sequenced material: PBMCs, taken from a glioma patient whose treatment included an IDH1 peptide vaccine. The receptor set was obtained from a woman aged 45-60 years with glioma. The CDR3 runs from the conserved cysteine through the conserved F or W. D genes are given only for firm matches. Size is stated for part of the rows, as once, few or many counts, or as a class when the clone is expanded.

D gene,V gene,clone size,J gene,CDR3 protein,CDR3 DNA
TRBD1,TRBV5-1,once,TRBJ1-5,CASSLGGTESNQPQHF,TGCGCCAGCAGCTTGGGAGGGACAGAGAGCAATCAGCCCCAGCATTTT
.,TRBV6-1,many,TRBJ2-6,CATRPGGANVLTF,TGTGCCACTAGGCCTGGAGGGGCCAACGTCCTGACTTTC
.,TRBV28,.,TRBJ2-5,CASSLGPAPRETQYF,TGTGCCAGCAGTTTAGGTCCGGCCCCTCGAGAGACCCAGTACTTC
.,TRBV6-1,.,TRBJ1-5,CASSEPYREGNQPQHF,TGTGCCAGCAGTGAGCCATACAGGGAAGGCAATCAGCCCCAGCATTTT
.,TRBV10-3,.,TRBJ2-1,CAISEEDYNEQFF,TGTGCCATCAGTGAGGAAGACTACAATGAGCAGTTCTTC
.,TRBV7-8,few,TRBJ1-4,CASSSRTAINEKLFF,TGTGCCAGCAGCTCCCGGACAGCGATTAATGAAAAACTGTTTTTT
.,TRBV28,.,TRBJ2-7,CASSLEQGNREQYF,TGTGCCAGCAGTTTAGAGCAGGGAAACAGGGAGCAGTACTTC
TRBD1,TRBV19,.,TRBJ1-5,CASSWTGIQPQHF,TGTGCCAGTAGTTGGACAGGGATACAGCCCCAGCATTTT
.,TRBV6-1,.,TRBJ2-2,CASTIAAANTGELFF,TGTGCCAGCACTATAGCGGCGGCGAACACCGGGGAGCTGTTTTTT
.,TRBV27,.,TRBJ2-2,CASTHLRDANTGELFF,TGTGCCAGCACCCACCTAAGGGACGCGAACACCGGGGAGCTGTTTTTT
TRBD2,TRBV4-1,.,TRBJ2-2,CASSQGGAGASTGELFF,TGCGCCAGCAGCCAAGGAGGAGCGGGGGCGAGCACCGGGGAGCTGTTTTTT
TRBD1,TRBV27,.,TRBJ2-3,CASSSFPGQGTDTQYF,TGTGCCAGCAGTTCATTCCCGGGACAGGGAACAGATACGCAGTATTTT
.,TRBV27,.,TRBJ2-7,CASSLSRVSYEQYF,TGTGCCAGCAGTTTATCGAGGGTCTCCTACGAGCAGTACTTC
.,TRBV29-1,.,TRBJ2-7,CSVANAEGPYEQYF,TGCAGCGTTGCGAACGCCGAGGGACCTTACGAGCAGTACTTC
TRBD2,TRBV30,.,TRBJ2-5,CAWSVLAGVETQYF,TGTGCCTGGAGTGTGCTAGCGGGAGTCGAGACCCAGTACTTC
.,TRBV14,.,TRBJ2-7,CASSQDYGDEQYF,TGTGCCAGCAGCCAAGATTATGGGGACGAGCAGTACTTC